This entry lists 30 T cell receptor beta chains sequenced from one sample in a study of blood T cells in healthy people across ages (dated by TCRdb to about 2015). The library relied on 5' RACE. The sequencing machine was an Illumina HiSeq 2500. A second PCR of about 6 to 11 cycles was performed with a sample-barcoded 5' primer and a J-beta primer mix. Using fastp at Q25 and MiXCR, TCRdb reprocessed the public reads and kept productive beta chains. Every distinct CDR3 protein forms one entry, paired with its most common genes and DNA. The sample table records 1.2 million to 1.5 million distinct CDR3 sequences; approximately 38% of these occur just once. Jointly, the top ten make up under 8% of the sample. The sequenced sample was blood. These receptors all come from a woman between 18 and 29 years old in good health.

The V and J genes are TRBV6-6 and TRBJ2-7; no firm D call. The CDR3 runs 14 residues. V lost 2 bases and J 0 bases, leaving 8 bases between the germline ends. The germline V gene has CDR1 MNHNY and CDR2 SVGAGI (reference sequence). The chain's CDR3 is CASSYLTGSYEQYF. The CDR3, as DNA: TGTGCCAGCAGTTACCTGACGGGCTCCTACGAGCAGTACTTC.

V usage is TRBV28 and J usage is TRBJ1-2; TRBD1 agrees at 9 bases. Germline-derived CDR1 and CDR2 are MDHEN and SYDVKM. The CDR3 is made up of 13 amino acids. V lost 10 bases to trimming and J lost 3 bases; unmatched junction nucleotides: 6. The CDR3 here is CATRDREDYGYTF. Here the CDR3 DNA reads TGTGCCACTCGGGACAGGGAGGACTATGGCTACACCTTC.

The chain recombines TRBV4-1 with TRBJ2-5, with a weak D call TRBD1 (6 bases). Trimming took 1 base from V and 1 from J, leaving 13 bases between them. The length of the CDR3 is 16 residues. The germline gives CDR1 MGHRA, CDR2 YSYEKL. As DNA, the CDR3 is TGCGCCAGCAGCCAAGGGACAGCCCAAATCCAAGAGACCCAGTACTTC. Its protein product is CASSQGTAQIQETQYF.

There are a few counts of this clonotype. The chain is built from TRBV5-1 and TRBJ2-5, with D possibly matching TRBD2 (6 bases). V was shortened by 4 bases and J by 5 bases, with 15 bases between the two germline ends. The CDR3 has 14 amino acids. In germline, CDR1 is SGHRS, CDR2 YFSETQ. This CDR3 is CASSPGTGAETQYF. Written as DNA, the CDR3 is TGCGCCAGCAGCCCCGGGACTGGAGCCGAGACCCAGTACTTC.

J is TRBJ2-3 and V is TRBV12-5; the match to TRBD2 covers 11 bases. This CDR3 is 14 amino acids long. V shed 9 bases, J shed 2 bases, and the junction held 4 bases outside the gene matches. Germline V gene lookup returns CDR1 LGHNT and CDR2 FRNRAP. This CDR3 reads CASGLAGPTDTQYF. The CDR3 DNA reads as TGTGCTAGCGGACTAGCGGGCCCCACAGATACGCAGTATTTT.

The table lists this clonotype with a few counts. DNA for the CDR3: TGTGCCAGCAGGATACGAGCGGGAGACAGTGAGCAGTTCTTC. Translated: CASRIRAGDSEQFF. The chain has TRBV6-1 and TRBJ2-1; 8 nucleotides line up with TRBD2. V lost 6 bases and J lost 9; bases outside the gene matches: 10. The CDR3 is made up of 14 amino acids. Per the germline V gene, CDR1 is MNHNS and CDR2 is SASEGT.

This clonotype occurred many times. The V gene is TRBV28, the J gene TRBJ1-4, with a tentative D call TRBD1 (5 bases). The CDR3 sequence is 12 residues long. V was trimmed by 5 bases and J by 9 bases, leaving 10 bases between them. Germline CDR1 reads MDHEN; CDR2 reads SYDVKM. The CDR3 bases are TGTGCCAGCAGTCCCCAGGGAAAAAAACTGTTTTTT. Amino acid sequence: CASSPQGKKLFF. The entire variable domain, with the rest obtained from reference TRBV28 and TRBJ1-4, is as follows: DVKVTQSSRYLVKRTGEKVFLECVQDMDHENMFWYRQDPGLGLRLIYFSYDVKMKEKGDIPEGYSVSREKKERFSLILESASTNQTSMYLCASSPQGKKLFFGSGTQLSVL.

The chain is built from TRBV2 and TRBJ1-6, with D perhaps matching TRBD1 (5 bases). The CDR3 extends over 14 amino acids. Per germline, CDR1 SNHLY and CDR2 FYNNEI. V lost 0 bases, J lost 10 bases, and 10 bases lay in between. CDR3 nucleotides: TGTGCCAGCAGTGAAGCGGGGCCGGGATCACCCCTCCACTTT. Translating it yields CASSEAGPGSPLHF. Full variable domain (remainder filled in from reference TRBV2 and TRBJ1-6): EPEVTQTPSHQVTQMGQEVILRCVPISNHLYFYWYRQILGQKVEFLVSFYNNEISEKSEIFDDQFSVERPDGSNFTLKIRSTKLEDSAMYFCASSEAGPGSPLHFGNGTRLTVT.

The genes are TRBV27 and TRBJ1-1; D unclear. CDR1 is MNHEY and CDR2 is SMNVEV in the germline V gene (reference sequence). The ends were cut back, 7 bases at V and 1 base at J, with 16 bases in the middle. CDR3 size: 15 residues. CDR3 bases: TGTGCCAGCATCCATTCGATCTCGGGGAACACTGAAGCTTTCTTT. Translation gives CASIHSISGNTEAFF.

The sample holds a few counts of this clonotype. This may be a read error, as it is one base from a much larger clone. The chain couples TRBV24-1 to TRBJ2-7; D uncertain. Germline loops: CDR1 KGHDR, CDR2 SFDVKD. The CDR3 covers 9 residues. The CDR3 DNA reads TGTGCCACCAGGGACGATCAGTACTTC. Its translation: CATRDDQYF.

The rearrangement joins TRBV9 to TRBJ1-1; D gene unclear. This CDR3 has 16 residues. Trimming took off 0 bases at V and 2 bases at J, with 14 bases between the two ends. Germline CDR1 SGDLS, CDR2 YYNGEE. The CDR3 region is CASSVDFEGINTEAFF. The CDR3 DNA is TGTGCCAGCAGCGTAGATTTCGAGGGTATAAACACTGAAGCTTTCTTT.

The V and J genes are TRBV3-1 and TRBJ2-1; TRBD2 agrees at 9 bases. This CDR3 is built from 17 residues. In germline, CDR1 is LGHDT, CDR2 YNNKEL (reference sequence). V lost 0 bases to trimming and J lost 7 bases; unmatched junction nucleotides: 10. The CDR3 DNA follows: TGTGCCAGCAGCCAAGAAGCAGGAGCGGGAGGTCGGAATGAGCAGTTCTTC. Residues: CASSQEAGAGGRNEQFF.

This clonotype was recorded a few times. The V call is TRBV18, the J call TRBJ1-2; D is uncertain. CDR1 KGHSH and CDR2 LQKENI come from the germline V gene. This CDR3 region has 14 residues. V was shortened by 6 bases and J by 2 bases, with 13 bases between the two germline ends. CDR3 loop: CASSDEGVNYGYTF. Here the CDR3 DNA reads TGTGCCAGCTCCGATGAAGGTGTCAACTATGGCTACACCTTC. Looking up the rest from reference TRBV18 and TRBJ1-2 gives the full variable domain: NAGVMQNPRHLVRRRGQEARLRCSPMKGHSHVYWYRQLPEEGLKFMVYLQKENIIDESGMPKERFSAEFPKEGPSILRIQQVVRGDSAAYFCASSDEGVNYGYTFGSGTRLTVV.

This clonotype appeared a few times. The V and J genes are TRBV29-1 and TRBJ1-2; 8 nucleotides match TRBD1. Looked up from germline, CDR1 is SQVTM and CDR2 is ANQGSEA. V was pared by 4 bases and J by 6 bases, with 7 bases of the junction left unmatched. This CDR3 comprises 13 residues. CDR3 sequence: CSVGRTGLDGYTF. The CDR3 DNA reads as TGCAGCGTTGGGAGGACAGGGTTAGATGGCTACACCTTC.

In regard to this clonotype: One end of the junction varies from germline; a read error may be responsible. The chain employs TRBV12-3 or TRBV12-4 and TRBJ2-6; D gene ambiguous. The CDR3 loop spans 13 amino acids. The CDR3 region is CTSSPTVANVLTF. Here the CDR3 DNA reads TGTACCAGCAGTCCCACGGTGGCCAACGTCCTGACTTTC.

This clonotype showed up just a few times. The chain carries TRBV6-5 and TRBJ2-3, with TRBD2 as a possible D gene (6 bases). This CDR3 has 12 amino acids. CDR1 is MNHEY, CDR2 SVGAGI, per germline. The DNA of the CDR3 is TGTGCAACGCGGGAATTCACAGATACGCAGTATTTT. Its protein product is CATREFTDTQYF.

This clonotype has just a few counts. The rearrangement uses TRBV7-9 and TRBJ2-3; 11 nucleotides agree with TRBD2. The CDR3 consists of 17 residues. Germline values: CDR1 SEHNR, CDR2 FQNEAQ (reference sequence). With V trimmed by 5 bases and J by 2 bases, 9 bases remained unmatched. CDR3 DNA: TGTGCCAGCAGCCCGGGACTAGCGGCCGCTTACACAGATACGCAGTATTTT. This gives the protein CASSPGLAAAYTDTQYF.

The chain joins TRBV28 to TRBJ2-1; D perhaps matches TRBD1 (5 bases). This CDR3 contains 14 residues. The V end was cut by 4 bases, the J end by 8 bases, with 15 bases between. CDR1 MDHEN and CDR2 SYDVKM come from the germline V gene. CDR3 protein: CASSSPGQVDEQFF. DNA of the CDR3: TGTGCCAGCAGTTCACCAGGGCAGGTGGATGAGCAGTTCTTC.

The chain recombines TRBV5-1 with TRBJ2-7, with a possible D match to TRBD2 (5 bases). The CDR3 totals 13 residues. V was trimmed by 7 bases and J by 3 bases, leaving 14 bases between them. Looked up from germline, CDR1 is SGHRS and CDR2 is YFSETQ. CDR3 protein: CASAPPGSYEQYF. In nucleotides, the CDR3 is TGCGCCAGCGCCCCCCCGGGGAGCTACGAGCAGTACTTC.

The rearrangement uses TRBV12-3 or TRBV12-4 and TRBJ2-3, with D possibly called TRBD1 or TRBD2 (6 bases each). V gave up 6 bases and J gave up 5 bases, with 15 bases separating them. This CDR3 spans 14 amino acids. The CDR3 nucleotides are TGTGCCAGCAGCTCTACAGGGCGGGGAGATACGCAGTATTTT. Residues: CASSSTGRGDTQYF.

The rearrangement joins TRBV20-1 to TRBJ1-1, with D possibly being TRBD1 (5 bases). There are 13 residues in the CDR3. Germline CDR1 DFQATT, CDR2 SNEGSKA (reference sequence). Trimming left V 4 bases short and J 6 bases short, with 15 bases between. The CDR3 reads CSAIRGPLAEAFF. The CDR3 nucleotides read TGCAGTGCTATTAGGGGCCCTTTAGCTGAAGCTTTCTTT.

J is TRBJ2-4 and V is TRBV21-1. The J call may be faulty, since TRBJ2-7 better matches the DNA end. TRBV21-1 has pseudogene status. This CDR3 contains 8 residues. This CDR3 is CANYEQYF. The CDR3 DNA reads TGTGCCAACTACGAGCAGTACTTC.

The chain has TRBV21-1 and TRBJ2-3; TRBD1, the D gene given by the table, was not confirmed from the DNA. TRBV21-1 is described as a pseudogene. This CDR3 has 18 residues. The CDR3 DNA is TGTGCCAGCAGCACCGCCCCATTGCGGGGTCCCGTAATAGATACGCAGTATTTT. Residues: CASSTAPLRGPVIDTQYF.

The chain combines TRBV20-1 with TRBJ2-7, with D tentatively TRBD2 (6 bases). CDR1 and CDR2 (germline): DFQATT, SNEGSKA (reference sequence). The V and J ends lost 3 bases and 0 bases respectively, with 12 bases between them. The CDR3 contains 14 residues. The CDR3 DNA follows: TGCAGTGCTAGTATGGCTAGCGCCTCCTACGAGCAGTACTTC. Protein sequence: CSASMASASYEQYF.

The gene calls are TRBV20-1 and TRBJ2-3; D unresolved. V was trimmed by 3 bases and J by 6 bases, leaving 10 bases between them. This CDR3 is built from 12 residues. Germline loops: CDR1 DFQATT, CDR2 SNEGSKA (reference sequence). The CDR3 region has the DNA TGCAGTGCTAGTTTCGTCGGGGATACGCAGTATTTT. Protein: CSASFVGDTQYF.

This clonotype was recorded a few times. The chain couples TRBV6-2 or TRBV6-3 to TRBJ2-5; a weak D match, TRBD1 (6 bases). The germline CDR1 and CDR2 sequences are MNHEY and SVGEGT. This CDR3 region has 12 residues. Trimming stripped 8 bases from V and 0 bases from J, with 7 bases between. The CDR3 coding sequence is TGTGCCAGCGGGACAAACCAAGAGACCCAGTACTTC. It translates to CASGTNQETQYF.

There are a few counts of this clonotype. The chain links TRBV5-1 to TRBJ1-1; no clear D. V gave up 0 bases and J gave up 1 base, with 7 bases separating them. In germline, CDR1 is SGHRS, CDR2 YFSETQ. The CDR3 has 14 amino acids. CDR3 sequence reads: CASSLVTENTEAFF. The CDR3 bases are TGCGCCAGCAGCTTGGTTACGGAGAACACTGAAGCTTTCTTT.

This chain connects TRBV18 to TRBJ2-4; a weak D match, TRBD2 (6 bases). CDR3 length: 13 amino acids. With 4 bases removed from V and 12 bases from J, the gap between germline ends came to 16 bases. Germline CDR1 and CDR2: KGHSH and LQKENI. In DNA, the CDR3 is TGTGCCAGCTCACAGGGGACTTCTCCCCCTCAGTACTTC. Its translation is CASSQGTSPPQYF.

This chain links TRBV7-2 with TRBJ2-5; 7 bases agree with TRBD2. This CDR3 contains 15 residues. Per the germline V gene, CDR1 is SGHTA and CDR2 is FQGNSA. The trim removed 1 base at V and 11 bases at J, leaving 13 bases unmatched. The CDR3 region is CASSLDRGSWHEQYF. DNA of the CDR3: TGTGCCAGCAGCTTAGATCGCGGGAGTTGGCATGAGCAGTACTTC.

V and J are TRBV20-1 and TRBJ2-7; TRBD2 matches at 8 bases. Germline V CDR1 and CDR2: DFQATT, SNEGSKA (reference sequence). The length of the CDR3 is 13 residues. Trimming at V came to 3 bases and at J to 2 bases, leaving 3 bases not matched to a gene. CDR3 sequence (DNA): TGCAGTGCTAGCCAAGCGGGAGCCTACGAGCAGTACTTC. Translation: CSASQAGAYEQYF.